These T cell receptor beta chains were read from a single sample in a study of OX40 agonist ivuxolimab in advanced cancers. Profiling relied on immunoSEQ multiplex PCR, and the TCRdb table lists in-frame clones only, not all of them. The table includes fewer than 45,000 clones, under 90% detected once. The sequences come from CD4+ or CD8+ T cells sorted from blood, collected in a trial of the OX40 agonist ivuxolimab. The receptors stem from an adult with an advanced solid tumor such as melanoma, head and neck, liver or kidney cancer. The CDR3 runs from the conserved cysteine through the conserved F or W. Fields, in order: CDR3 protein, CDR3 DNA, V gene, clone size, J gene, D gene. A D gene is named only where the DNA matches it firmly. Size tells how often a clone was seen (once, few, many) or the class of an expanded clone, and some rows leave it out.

CASSHGQGLTEAFF,TGCGCCAGCAGCCATGGACAGGGGCTCACTGAAGCTTTCTTT,TRBV4-1,.,TRBJ1-1,TRBD1
CASRHMGDTQYF,TGTGCCAGCCGTCACATGGGAGATACGCAGTATTTT,TRBV27,.,TRBJ2-3,.
CASSLSTGNNEQFF,TGTGCCAGCAGCTTATCGACAGGGAACAATGAGCAGTTCTTC,TRBV7-9,.,TRBJ2-1,TRBD1
CASSSRGDTQYF,TGTGCCAGCAGTTCCAGGGGGGATACGCAGTATTTT,TRBV6-5,.,TRBJ2-3,TRBD1
CASSEGMGPSYEQYF,TGTGCCAGCAGTGAAGGTATGGGACCCTCCTACGAGCAGTACTTC,TRBV6-1,medium-sized,TRBJ2-7,.
CASSLRQNLDTQYF,TGCGCCAGCAGCTTGAGGCAAAACCTAGATACGCAGTATTTT,TRBV5-1,once,TRBJ2-3,.
CASRSGLDTQYF,TGTGCCAGCAGATCGGGGTTGGATACGCAGTATTTT,TRBV4-2,.,TRBJ2-3,.
CASTSGEGEETQYF,TGTGCCAGCACCAGTGGGGAGGGCGAGGAGACCCAGTACTTC,TRBV28,.,TRBJ2-5,TRBD2
CASSLAPGADTQYF,TGTGCCAGCAGCTTGGCGCCAGGGGCAGATACGCAGTATTTT,TRBV5-6,.,TRBJ2-3,.
CATRDFGAYEQYF,TGTGCCACCCGGGACTTTGGCGCCTACGAGCAGTACTTC,TRBV7-8,once,TRBJ2-7,.
CSVFLGEQYF,TGCAGCGTCTTTCTCGGCGAGCAGTACTTC,TRBV29-1,.,TRBJ2-7,.
CATDRALRTGELFF,TGTGCCACCGACCGGGCCCTACGTACCGGGGAGCTGTTTTTT,TRBV7-9,.,TRBJ2-2,.
CASSDPSVPETQYF,TGTGCCAGCAGCGACCCAAGCGTCCCAGAGACCCAGTACTTC,TRBV5-4,.,TRBJ2-5,.
CASSPWDGGNTIYF,TGTGCCAGCAGCCCCTGGGACGGGGGAAACACCATATATTTT,TRBV9,.,TRBJ1-3,.
CASSQDRGANTEAFF,TGCGCCAGCAGCCAAGACCGCGGGGCTAACACTGAAGCTTTCTTT,TRBV4-3,.,TRBJ1-1,.
CASSRESIGTGVTGELFF,TGTGCCAGCAGCCGCGAGTCAATCGGGACAGGGGTCACCGGGGAGCTGTTTTTT,TRBV7-6,.,TRBJ2-2,TRBD1
CSLGLVGETQYF,TGCAGCCTGGGACTAGTGGGAGAGACCCAGTACTTC,TRBV29-1,.,TRBJ2-5,TRBD2
CASSLGLSGYGNTIYF,TGTGCCAGCAGCTTAGGCCTAAGTGGGTACGGAAACACCATATATTTT,TRBV13,.,TRBJ1-3,.
CASSLVYRELFF,TGTGCCAGCAGCTTAGTCTACAGGGAGCTGTTTTTT,TRBV7-2,.,TRBJ2-2,.
CASGTSGNYEQYF,TGTGCCAGCGGGACTAGCGGGAACTACGAGCAGTACTTC,TRBV5-4,once,TRBJ2-7,TRBD2
CASSQVPLDSPLHF,TGCGCCAGCAGCCAAGTACCCCTGGATTCACCCCTCCACTTT,TRBV4-1,.,TRBJ1-6,.
CASSPEDGSGEAFF,TGTGCCAGCAGCCCAGAGGACGGATCCGGTGAAGCTTTCTTT,TRBV13,.,TRBJ1-1,.
CASGAYSNQPQHF,TGTGCCAGCGGGGCGTATAGCAATCAGCCCCAGCATTTT,TRBV6-6,.,TRBJ1-5,.
CASTAPDRNEQFF,TGTGCCAGTACGGCTCCGGATCGAAATGAGCAGTTCTTC,TRBV5-4,.,TRBJ2-1,.
CASSLPGGGFYGYTF,TGCGCCAGCAGCCTCCCGGGGGGAGGATTCTATGGCTACACCTTC,TRBV4-1,.,TRBJ1-2,.
CASSPGQGVYEQYF,TGTGCCAGCAGCCCGGGACAGGGGGTCTACGAGCAGTACTTC,TRBV5-6,.,TRBJ2-7,TRBD1
CASRGQSTDTQYF,TGTGCCAGCAGGGGACAAAGCACAGATACGCAGTATTTT,TRBV6-5,few,TRBJ2-3,.
CASSQGDRDEQYF,TGCGCCAGCAGCCAAGGGGACAGGGACGAGCAGTACTTC,TRBV4-3,.,TRBJ2-7,TRBD1
CASSEALPNQPQHF,TGTGCCAGCAGTGAAGCGCTTCCCAATCAGCCCCAGCATTTT,TRBV2,.,TRBJ1-5,.
CASSGGPLTTNEKLFF,TGCGCCAGCAGCGGAGGCCCACTAACAACTAATGAAAAACTGTTTTTT,TRBV5-1,.,TRBJ1-4,.
CASSLTVTANTEAFF,TGTGCCAGCAGCTTGACGGTCACAGCGAACACTGAAGCTTTCTTT,TRBV5-4,.,TRBJ1-1,.
CASSLRVGLYEQYF,TGTGCCAGCAGCTTAAGGGTAGGGTTGTACGAGCAGTACTTC,TRBV7-2,medium-sized,TRBJ2-7,.
CASSADRGSGNTIYF,TGTGCCAGCAGCGCCGACAGGGGCTCTGGAAACACCATATATTTT,TRBV13,.,TRBJ1-3,TRBD1
CASKGLADYNEQFF,TGTGCCAGTAAAGGACTAGCGGATTACAATGAGCAGTTCTTC,TRBV6-1,.,TRBJ2-1,TRBD2
CASRPTTGGGSPLHF,TGTGCCAGCAGGCCCACGACAGGAGGGGGTTCACCCCTCCACTTT,TRBV28,once,TRBJ1-6,.
CASSVSVDREVLDTEAFF,TGTGCCAGCAGTGTTAGTGTGGACAGGGAGGTTCTGGACACTGAAGCTTTCTTT,TRBV2,.,TRBJ1-1,TRBD1
CASSAFGTHEETQYF,TGTGCCAGCAGCGCCTTCGGGACACACGAAGAGACCCAGTACTTC,TRBV9,.,TRBJ2-5,.
CASSLITYEQYF,TGTGCCAGCAGCTTGATAACCTACGAGCAGTACTTC,TRBV5-6,.,TRBJ2-7,.
CASSLFLGEGQDYYEQYF,TGTGCCAGCAGTTTATTCTTAGGGGAGGGACAGGATTACTACGAGCAGTACTTC,TRBV28,once,TRBJ2-7,.
CASSLGDMIGYGYTF,TGTGCCAGCAGCTTGGGGGACATGATTGGCTATGGCTACACCTTC,TRBV5-6,.,TRBJ1-2,.
CASSTRTGNTEAFF,TGTGCCAGCAGCACTCGGACAGGGAACACTGAAGCTTTCTTT,TRBV13,.,TRBJ1-1,TRBD1
CASRTRGLAGEQFF,TGTGCCAGCAGAACCCGGGGACTAGCGGGCGAGCAGTTCTTC,TRBV13,.,TRBJ2-1,TRBD2
CASSRGGTRQYF,TGTGCCAGCAGTCGAGGGGGGACGAGGCAGTATTTT,TRBV2,.,TRBJ2-3,.
CASSPPNRGDYTGELFF,TGTGCCAGCTCACCACCCAATAGGGGCGACTACACCGGGGAGCTGTTTTTT,TRBV18,.,TRBJ2-2,.